The text below deals with one TCR beta chain. Its antigen specificity is not known. Base qualities are not at hand, and no much larger clone is one base apart. This sample was taken from a study of blood T cell repertoires in COVID-19 (dated by TCRdb to 2018 to 2021). In terms of the full investigation: The collaborator samples originated in the United States, Italy and Spain and spanned the acute and convalescent phases of COVID-19. The prospective study material was composed of cDNA or gDNA derived from T cells, B-cell-depleted T cells, or PBMCs. The dataset comprised deeply sampled blood TCRbeta repertoires from subjects exposed to, actively infected with, or recovered from COVID-19. The repertoires were made available in a free public database intended to serve as a resource for research on the immune response to SARS-CoV-2. The samples were drawn from two sources: the first 160 participants of the ongoing ImmuneRACE study, and 950 to 1,500 subjects contributed by 6 global collaborators. A de-identified subject ID, COVID-19 status, age in years and sex were almost always included in the sample metadata. Where available, HLA class I and class II types were obtained from metadata supplied by the sample provider rather than from assay-based typing. Overall results and qualifications from the work: The quantity of clinical and demographic metadata differed by source and by participant and was supplied without curation.

One collaborating source in Seattle enrolled patients during active infection and followed them longitudinally through the course of disease. Each collaborating institution followed its own protocols to collect whole blood in K2EDTA tubes. For TCRbeta analysis, collaborator samples were shipped as frozen whole blood, as isolated PBMCs, or as DNA extracted from either sample type. For CDR1 and CDR2, the germline V gene lists MGHRA and YSYEKL. V loses 4 bases of germline sequence and J loses 2 bases, and the interval between the two ends is 18 bases. The CDR3 holds 16 amino acids from the cysteine to the phenylalanine. Kept here is only the CDR3 DNA, which spans 48 bases and is read in frame from base 1. The immunoSEQ Assay, a bias-controlled multiplex PCR, was used to amplify TCRbeta CDR3 regions from genomic DNA. From the authors' description of their analysis: The number of nucleated cells in each sample was estimated from the amplification of reference gene primers within the assay. Sequence reads were collapsed and filtered to measure the absolute abundance of every unique TCRbeta CDR3 rearrangement. For each sample, productive Simpson clonality was calculated by taking the square root of Simpson's diversity index across productive rearrangements. The clones in this table, taken by TCRdb from immuneACCESS, are in-frame only. Not every clone is retained; where verified, under half of the shortfall comes from an unresolved V gene, and the cause of the rest is unknown. V and J calls and clone size are as listed in that table; D and trimming were resolved from the DNA. This sample holds some 370,000 clones; about 89% were observed only once. 8.5% to 12% of the sample lies in the top ten.

Material: peripheral blood. This clonotype originated in a woman aged 25 to 39 with COVID-19, enrolled during active disease. The chain couples TRBV4-1 to TRBJ2-7; a tentative D match to TRBD2 spans 6 bases. The nucleotide sequence is TGCGCCAGCAGCCTTCCCCGAGGTAGCGGAACCTACGAGCAGTACTTC. Its protein reads: CASSLPRGSGTYEQYF.